Sequencing of this T cell receptor (beta chain) was carried out in a study of beta chain features in type 1 diabetes. Study conclusions and caveats: TCRB CDR3s were moderately but significantly shorter in Type 1 diabetes patients in all four CD4+ subsets.

This clone was detected only a few times. Its antigen is not identified. Investigators reverse transcribed all isolated RNA, so they sequenced expressed TCRB transcripts. The data were produced by immunoSEQ multiplex PCR, yet TCRdb's version contains in-frame clones alone and is incomplete. The sample has about 700,000 clones, 10% to 15% seen once. This TCR was sampled from a man aged 18 to 29 with type 1 diabetes. Sequenced sample: naive CD4+ T cells from blood.

CDR3 bases: TGCGCCAGCAGCTTGGCGCCTAACGCGTTACAAGAGACCCAGTACTTC. Translation: CASSLAPNALQETQYF. This chain uses TRBV5-1 with TRBJ2-5; no definite D call. From germline, CDR1 is SGHRS and CDR2 YFSETQ. The V and J ends lost 0 bases and 2 bases respectively, with 14 bases between them. The CDR3 spans 16 residues.